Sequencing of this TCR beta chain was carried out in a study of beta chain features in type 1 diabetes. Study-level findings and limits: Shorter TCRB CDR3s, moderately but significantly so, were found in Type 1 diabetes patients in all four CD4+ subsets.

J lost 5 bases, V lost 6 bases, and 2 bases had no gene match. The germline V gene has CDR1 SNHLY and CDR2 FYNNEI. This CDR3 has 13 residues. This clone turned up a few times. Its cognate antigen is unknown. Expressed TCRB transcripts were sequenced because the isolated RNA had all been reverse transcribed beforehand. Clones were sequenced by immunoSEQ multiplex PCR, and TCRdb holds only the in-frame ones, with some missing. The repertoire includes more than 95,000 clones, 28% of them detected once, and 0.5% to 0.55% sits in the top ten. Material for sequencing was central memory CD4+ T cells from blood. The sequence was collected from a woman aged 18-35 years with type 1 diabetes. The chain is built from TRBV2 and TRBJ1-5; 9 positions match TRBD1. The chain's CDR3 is CASRWTGDQPQHF. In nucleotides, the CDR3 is TGTGCCAGCAGGTGGACAGGGGATCAGCCCCAGCATTTT.